The 18 T cell receptor beta chains presented below share a single source sample, sequenced in a study of T cells in Graves' hyperthyroidism and ophthalmopathy (dated by TCRdb to about 2019). Library generation was performed with multiplex PCR. Sequencing used an Illumina HiSeq 2000. TCR beta CDR3 regions were amplified from RNA transcripts. A first-round RT-PCR of the TCR CDR3 used the HTBI primer set with the Qiagen OneStep RT-PCR kit. TCRdb reprocessed the public reads (quality trimming at Q25 with fastp, clone calling with MiXCR) and kept in-frame beta chains. CDR3 protein sequences are deduplicated, and each keeps its most common genes and DNA. The sample table holds more than 500,000 distinct CDR3 sequences, of which roughly 16% were seen once. 25% to 35% of the sample belongs to the ten largest clones. Sequences were obtained from blood. The receptors come from a woman aged 25 to 39 with Graves' ophthalmopathy.

This clonotype has at least ten counts. The V and J genes are TRBV7-9 and TRBJ2-1; TRBD2 aligns across 11 bases. The V and J ends lost 1 base and 6 bases, in that order; junction bases with no gene match: 8. From germline, CDR1 is SEHNR and CDR2 FQNEAQ (reference sequence). This CDR3 has 17 residues. The DNA for the CDR3 is TGTGCCAGCAGCTTAGAGGGGCTAGCGGGAGGACGCAATGAGCAGTTCTTC. Translating it yields CASSLEGLAGGRNEQFF.

This clonotype was counted a few times. The V gene is TRBV16, the J gene TRBJ1-5, with 8 bases lining up with TRBD1. J was trimmed by 5 bases and V by 3 bases; bases with no gene match: 3. This CDR3 contains 14 residues. Germline CDR1 is KGHSY and CDR2 is FQNENV. The CDR3 here is CASSQRQGYQPQHF. CDR3 DNA: TGTGCCAGCAGCCAGAGACAGGGGTATCAGCCCCAGCATTTT.

There are many counts of this clonotype. V is TRBV7-2 and J is TRBJ2-7; D is perhaps TRBD2 (5 bases). CDR1 and CDR2 (germline): SGHTA, FQGNSA. Deletions cut 4 bases from V and 0 bases from J, with 16 bases between. The CDR3 has 16 residues. The CDR3 protein is CASSWGGGGASYEQYF. Here the CDR3 DNA reads TGTGCCAGCAGCTGGGGTGGCGGAGGCGCCTCCTACGAGCAGTACTTC.

This clonotype has a count of ten or more. This chain uses TRBV11-2 with TRBJ1-2, with a tentative D call TRBD1 (5 bases). V lost 2 bases to trimming and J lost 3 bases, with 13 bases between them. The CDR3 has 15 amino acids. Germline lookup yields CDR1 SGHAT and CDR2 FQNNGV. This chain's CDR3 is CASSLWARDYYGYTF. CDR3 in DNA: TGTGCCAGCAGCTTATGGGCCAGGGATTACTATGGCTACACCTTC.

In its sample, this clonotype was seen many times. The DNA for the CDR3 is TGTGCCAGCAGCCCCGGGACAGGGTTACACTATGGCTACACCTTC. Encoded protein: CASSPGTGLHYGYTF. The chain is built from TRBV12-3 or TRBV12-4 and TRBJ1-2; TRBD1 agrees at 9 bases. V lost 6 bases and J lost 3; bases outside the gene matches: 8. The CDR3 sequence is 15 residues long.

Notes on this clonotype: Germline and junction disagree at one end, which may indicate a read error. The rearrangement links TRBV7-2 to TRBJ1-5; D possibly corresponds to TRBD1 (5 bases). This CDR3 spans 15 amino acids. Germline CDR1 reads SGHTA; CDR2 reads FQGNSA. Here the CDR3 DNA reads TGTGCCAGCAGCCGACAGATAAATAGCAGTCAGCCCCAGCATTTT. Its protein is CASSRQINSSQPQHF.

Notes on this clonotype: This may arise from a read error, as a much more abundant clone is one base away. The rearrangement joins TRBV11-1 to TRBJ1-2; TRBD1 aligns across 7 bases. Germline CDR1 SGHAT, CDR2 FQDESV (reference sequence). CDR3 length: 12 amino acids. The CDR3 region has the DNA TGTGCCAGCAGCCAGGGGGAAGATGGCTACGCCTTC. Translation gives CASSQGEDGYAF.

This clonotype was observed a few times. V usage is TRBV6-1 and J usage is TRBJ2-7; 12 bases align to TRBD2. Germline V lookup: CDR1 MNHNS, CDR2 SASEGT. The CDR3 has 15 amino acids. V lost 6 bases and J lost 1; bases outside the gene matches: 4. The CDR3 here is CASRTSGGSSYEQYF. As DNA, the CDR3 is TGTGCCAGCAGGACTAGCGGGGGTTCTTCCTACGAGCAGTACTTC.

Only a few counts were recorded for this clonotype. V gene TRBV4-1 combines with J gene TRBJ1-5, with D hard to call. The CDR3 is made up of 15 amino acids. Trimming pared 0 bases from V and 7 bases from J, leaving 13 bases between. Germline V CDR1 and CDR2: MGHRA, YSYEKL. CDR3 loop: CASSQDVAVHQPQHF. The CDR3 DNA sequence: TGCGCCAGCAGCCAAGATGTGGCAGTCCACCAGCCCCAGCATTTT.

This clonotype was detected only a few times. The chain employs TRBV6-2 or TRBV6-3 and TRBJ2-1; TRBD2 matches 8 bases. The CDR3 runs to 15 residues. The J segment lost 5 bases and the V segment lost 4 bases, leaving 7 bases of the junction unmatched. The germline V gene has CDR1 MNHEY and CDR2 SVGEGT. For the CDR3, the DNA is TGTGCCAGCAGTTGCTCGAGCGGGAGCCACAATGAGCAGTTCTTC. Its translation: CASSCSSGSHNEQFF.

This clonotype has a count of ten or more. The CDR3 region is CSARRASGLTDTQYF. In nucleotides, the CDR3 is TGCAGTGCTAGACGGGCTAGCGGCCTCACAGATACGCAGTATTTT. The chain has TRBV20-1 and TRBJ2-3; 7 positions agree with TRBD2. The CDR3 covers 15 residues. From germline, CDR1 is DFQATT and CDR2 SNEGSKA (reference sequence). Trimming took 2 bases from V and 2 from J; bases not matched to a gene: 7.

This clonotype was seen a few times. The V and J genes are TRBV29-1 and TRBJ2-1, with 7 bases lining up with TRBD2. Germline loops: CDR1 SQVTM, CDR2 ANQGSEA. CDR3 length: 18 amino acids. After removal of 3 bases from V and 2 bases from J, the junction contained 16 bases not matched to a gene. The CDR3 sequence: CSVDSISPLAETYNEQFF. In nucleotides, the CDR3 is TGCAGCGTTGACTCTATATCCCCCCTAGCGGAGACCTACAATGAGCAGTTCTTC.

This clonotype has more than one count but fewer than ten. The CDR3 sequence is CATSGPTSGRERSLSDTQYF. CDR3 sequence (DNA): TGTGCCACCAGTGGTCCGACTAGCGGGAGAGAAAGGTCCTTATCGGATACGCAGTATTTT. This chain links TRBV24-1 with TRBJ2-3, with 12 nucleotides matching TRBD2. The germline V gene encodes CDR1 KGHDR and CDR2 SFDVKD. This CDR3 is 20 amino acids long. Trimming removed 5 bases from V and 6 bases from J; junction bases left unmatched: 20.

In this sample, this clonotype turned up a few times. The V gene is TRBV24-1, the J gene TRBJ2-5; D is ambiguous. The V and J ends lost 4 bases and 4 bases respectively, with 6 bases between them. Germline assignment: CDR1 KGHDR and CDR2 SFDVKD. This CDR3 region has 12 residues. CDR3 sequence reads: CATSDGVETQYF. CDR3 coding DNA: TGTGCCACCAGTGACGGTGTAGAGACCCAGTACTTC.

This clonotype was counted only a few times. This sequence joins TRBV19 and TRBJ1-3, with D unresolved. The CDR3 length is 15 residues. Germline CDR1 is LNHDA and CDR2 is SQIVND (reference sequence). The V and J ends lost 7 bases and 2 bases respectively, with 15 bases between them. In DNA, the CDR3 is TGTGCCAGTATGGACTGGACTGCAACTGGAAACACCATATATTTT. Its protein product is CASMDWTATGNTIYF.

This clonotype was counted many times. The V and J genes are TRBV18 and TRBJ1-1; D is unresolved. This CDR3 region has 12 residues. Per the germline V gene, CDR1 is KGHSH and CDR2 is LQKENI. V was cut by 6 bases and J by 7 bases, with 12 bases left in between. The CDR3 protein is CASSLGRNEAFF. Written as DNA, the CDR3 is TGTGCCAGCTCCCTCGGACGAAATGAAGCTTTCTTT.

The chain joins TRBV12-3 or TRBV12-4 to TRBJ2-3; D uncertain. This CDR3 region has 12 residues. Trimming left V 7 bases short and J 6 bases short, with 11 bases between. As DNA, the CDR3 is TGTGCCAGCACCGGGTTCGGGGATACGCAGTATTTT. Amino acid sequence: CASTGFGDTQYF.

This chain joins TRBV28 and TRBJ1-2; D remains unclear. Trimming cost V 5 bases and J 7 bases, with 8 bases left between them. CDR1 and CDR2 from the germline V gene are MDHEN and SYDVKM. This CDR3 comprises 11 residues. CDR3 amino acids: CASSDGIGYTF. CDR3 sequence (DNA): TGTGCCAGCAGTGATGGGATTGGCTACACCTTC.